The rows below give T cell receptor beta chains drawn from one sample of a study of tissue T cells after allogeneic stem cell transplantation. Sequencing used immunoSEQ multiplex PCR; TCRdb keeps in-frame clones, though not all of them. The profile covers approximately 45,000 clones, with roughly 89% appearing a single time and 3.8% taken by the ten largest. Sequencing used blood, obtained before transplantation. The source of these receptors is a woman between 40 and 69 years old who later had graft-versus-host disease after an allogeneic stem cell transplant. Both conserved end residues are part of each CDR3. Each record gives: CDR3 protein, V gene, J gene, clone size. Clone size is stated in some rows and not others, as once, few, many or a class when expanded.

CASSEPGPNTGELFF	TRBV25-1	TRBJ2-2	NA
CASGREIYNEQFF	TRBV18	TRBJ2-1	NA
CASSQDRVETQYF	TRBV4-3	TRBJ2-5	NA
CASSRPGGTQPQHF	TRBV6-6	TRBJ1-5	NA
CASSKRERGEQYF	TRBV19	TRBJ2-7	once
CASSLQKNTEAFF	TRBV7-2	TRBJ1-1	NA
CASSSQGATYEQYF	TRBV28	TRBJ2-7	NA
CASSLPQEGYGYTF	TRBV7-9	TRBJ1-2	NA
CASTGWGGYTF	TRBV6-5	TRBJ1-2	NA
CASSLAFGELFF	TRBV10-2	TRBJ2-2	NA
CASSPREGAKNIQYF	TRBV18	TRBJ2-4	once
CASSIDHDRDQPQHF	TRBV19	TRBJ1-5	NA
CASSPLIKVTYTEAFF	TRBV27	TRBJ1-1	NA
CASTLAGPEVYNEQFF	TRBV5-1	TRBJ2-1	NA
CASSSSGGGKNTQYF	TRBV28	TRBJ2-3	NA
CAISGLAGGHTGELFF	TRBV10-3	TRBJ2-2	NA
CAGRPGGKGTSGRGGYEQYF	TRBV30	TRBJ2-7	NA
CASSEGFLQGAREAFF	TRBV2	TRBJ1-1	NA
CASSLVAYEQYF	TRBV7-8	TRBJ2-7	NA
CASSAPRRKNIQYF	TRBV28	TRBJ2-4	NA
CSVKTSGMTDTQYF	TRBV29-1	TRBJ2-3	once
CASSLYGEKLFF	TRBV27	TRBJ1-4	NA
CASSLNRGKYEQYF	TRBV5-4	TRBJ2-7	NA
CASSLALQETQYF	TRBV18	TRBJ2-5	NA
CASRTYRDGAYGYTF	TRBV28	TRBJ1-2	NA
CASSLVAALNTEAFF	TRBV11-2	TRBJ1-1	NA
CASSQEHRGQQNIQYF	TRBV4-3	TRBJ2-4	NA
CASRGTGIFFF	TRBV2	TRBJ1-1	NA
CAWSEGAGDTDTQYF	TRBV30	TRBJ2-3	NA
CASGTGLLTDTQYF	TRBV12-5	TRBJ2-3	NA
CASSLKPLAGGPFIDEQFF	TRBV7-3	TRBJ2-1	NA
CASSIRAGGYEQYF	TRBV19	TRBJ2-7	NA
CASSNGWAQYF	TRBV27	TRBJ2-5	NA
CASSEPGQGRQPQHF	TRBV5-5	TRBJ1-5	NA
CASSFRGGGRETQYF	TRBV7-6	TRBJ2-5	once
CASSLDGDNSPLHF	TRBV7-9	TRBJ1-6	NA